This T cell receptor (beta chain) was profiled in a study of T cells in Graves' hyperthyroidism and ophthalmopathy. Study results and limitations: Ophthalmopathy, as predicted by the model, came a median roughly 6.5 months after the prediction. Most expanded thyroid clonotypes above 0.001 also appeared in blood.

The V and J ends lost 3 bases and 4 bases respectively, with 15 bases between them. CDR3 length: 14 residues. Germline lookup yields CDR1 DFQATT and CDR2 SNEGSKA (reference sequence). Patients with uncontrolled infections, other autoimmune diseases, pregnancy or lactation were excluded. This clonotype was seen more than once but under ten times. Its antigen is unidentified. This may be a read error, as it is one base from a much larger clone. Amplification yielded TCR beta CDR3 regions, with RNA transcripts as the source. An initial round of RT-PCR targeting the TCR CDR3 relied on the HTBI primer set. A single record per CDR3 protein comes from TCRdb applying MiXCR to the multiplex PCR reads. The table has 300,000 to 450,000 distinct CDR3 sequences, about 14% seen once.

The chain recombines TRBV20-1 with TRBJ2-5; D is uncertain. Specimen: blood. This TCR derives from a woman aged 60-70 years with Graves' hyperthyroidism. Written as DNA, the CDR3 is TGCAGTGCTAGTGATGGGAAAGCTGGAGAGACCCAGTACTTC. Residues: CSASDGKAGETQYF.